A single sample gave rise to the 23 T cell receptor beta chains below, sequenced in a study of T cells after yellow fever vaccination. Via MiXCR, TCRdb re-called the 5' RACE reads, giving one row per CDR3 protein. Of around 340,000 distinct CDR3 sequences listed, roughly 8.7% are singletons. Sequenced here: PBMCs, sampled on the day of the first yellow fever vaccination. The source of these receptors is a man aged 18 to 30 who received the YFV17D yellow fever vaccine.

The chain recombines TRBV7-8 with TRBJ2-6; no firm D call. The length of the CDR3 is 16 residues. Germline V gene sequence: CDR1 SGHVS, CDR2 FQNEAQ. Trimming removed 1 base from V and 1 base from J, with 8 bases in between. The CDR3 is CASSLDLGSGANVLTF. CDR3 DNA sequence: TGTGCCAGCAGCTTAGATTTAGGGTCTGGGGCCAACGTCCTGACTTTC.

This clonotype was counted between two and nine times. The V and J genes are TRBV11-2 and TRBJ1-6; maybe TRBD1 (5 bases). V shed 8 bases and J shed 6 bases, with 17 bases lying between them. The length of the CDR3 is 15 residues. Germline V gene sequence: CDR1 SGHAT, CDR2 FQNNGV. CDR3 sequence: CASSDWGNGNSPLHF. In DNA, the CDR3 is TGTGCCAGCTCTGATTGGGGGAATGGTAATTCACCCCTCCACTTT.

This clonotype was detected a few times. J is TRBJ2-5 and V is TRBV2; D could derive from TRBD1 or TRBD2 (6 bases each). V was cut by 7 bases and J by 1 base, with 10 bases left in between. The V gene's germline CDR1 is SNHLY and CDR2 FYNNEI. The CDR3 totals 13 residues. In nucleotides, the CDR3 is TGTGCCAGCAAGGGGGACTTCCAAGAGACCCAGTACTTC. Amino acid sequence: CASKGDFQETQYF.

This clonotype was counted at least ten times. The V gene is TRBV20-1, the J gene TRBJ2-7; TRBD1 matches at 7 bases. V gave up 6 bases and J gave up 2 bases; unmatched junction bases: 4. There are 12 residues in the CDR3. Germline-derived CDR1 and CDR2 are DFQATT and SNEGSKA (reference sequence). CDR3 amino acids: CSARTGAYEQYV. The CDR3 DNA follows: TGCAGTGCCAGAACAGGGGCCTACGAGCAGTACGTC.

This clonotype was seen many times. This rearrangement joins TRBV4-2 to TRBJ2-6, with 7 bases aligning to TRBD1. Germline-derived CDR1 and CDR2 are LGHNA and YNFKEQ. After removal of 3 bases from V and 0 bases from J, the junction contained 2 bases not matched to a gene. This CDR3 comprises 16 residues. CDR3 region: CASSQGQISGANVLTF. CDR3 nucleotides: TGTGCCAGCAGCCAGGGACAGATCTCTGGGGCCAACGTCCTGACTTTC.

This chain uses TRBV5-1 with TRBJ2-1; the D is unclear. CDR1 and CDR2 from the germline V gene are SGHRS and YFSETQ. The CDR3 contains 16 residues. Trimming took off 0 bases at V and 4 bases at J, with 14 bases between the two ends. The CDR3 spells CASSLGDATGYNEQFF. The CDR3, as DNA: TGCGCCAGCAGCTTGGGGGATGCTACTGGTTACAATGAGCAGTTCTTC. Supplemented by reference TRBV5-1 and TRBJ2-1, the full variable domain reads KAGVTQTPRYLIKTRGQQVTLSCSPISGHRSVSWYQQTPGQGLQFLFEYFSETQRNKGNFPGRFSGRQFSNSRSEMNVSTLELGDSALYLCASSLGDATGYNEQFFGPGTRLTVL.

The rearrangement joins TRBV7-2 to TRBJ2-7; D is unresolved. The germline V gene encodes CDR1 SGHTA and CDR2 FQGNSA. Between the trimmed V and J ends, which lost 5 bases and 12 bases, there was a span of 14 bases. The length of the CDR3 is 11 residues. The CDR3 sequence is CASSIRYYLYF. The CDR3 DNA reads TGTGCCAGCAGCATACGCTACTATTTGTACTTC.

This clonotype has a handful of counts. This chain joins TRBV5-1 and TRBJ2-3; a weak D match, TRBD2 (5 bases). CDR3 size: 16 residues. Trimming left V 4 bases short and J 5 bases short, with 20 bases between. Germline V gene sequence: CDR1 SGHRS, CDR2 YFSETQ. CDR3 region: CASSQRPRGSEDTQYF. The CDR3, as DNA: TGCGCCAGCAGCCAACGGCCCCGGGGAAGTGAAGATACGCAGTATTTT.

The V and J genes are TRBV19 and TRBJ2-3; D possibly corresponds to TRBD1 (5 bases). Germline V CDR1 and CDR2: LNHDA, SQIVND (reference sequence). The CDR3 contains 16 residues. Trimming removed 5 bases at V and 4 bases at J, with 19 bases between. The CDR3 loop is CASSVNPPPTADTQYF. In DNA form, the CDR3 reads TGTGCCAGTAGTGTCAACCCCCCTCCGACAGCAGATACGCAGTATTTT.

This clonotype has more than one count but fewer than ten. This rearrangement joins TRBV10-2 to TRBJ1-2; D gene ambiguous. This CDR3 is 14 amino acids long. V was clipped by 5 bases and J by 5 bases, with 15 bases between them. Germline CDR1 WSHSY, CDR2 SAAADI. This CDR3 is CASSPVGLTYGYTF. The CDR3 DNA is TGCGCCAGCAGTCCCGTGGGTCTCACGTATGGCTACACCTTC.

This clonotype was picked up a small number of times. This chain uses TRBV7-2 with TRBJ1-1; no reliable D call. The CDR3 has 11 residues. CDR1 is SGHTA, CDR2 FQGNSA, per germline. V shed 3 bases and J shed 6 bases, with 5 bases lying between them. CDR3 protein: CASSFSAEAFF. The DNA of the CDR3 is TGTGCCAGCAGCTTCTCGGCTGAAGCTTTCTTT.

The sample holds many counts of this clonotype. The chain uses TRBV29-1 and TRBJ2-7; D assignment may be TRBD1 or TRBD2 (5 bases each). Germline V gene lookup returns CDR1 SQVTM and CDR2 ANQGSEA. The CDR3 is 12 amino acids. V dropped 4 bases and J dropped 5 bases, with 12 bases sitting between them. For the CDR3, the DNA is TGCAGCGTTGGGACACCCGGGAACGAGCAGTACTTC. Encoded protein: CSVGTPGNEQYF.

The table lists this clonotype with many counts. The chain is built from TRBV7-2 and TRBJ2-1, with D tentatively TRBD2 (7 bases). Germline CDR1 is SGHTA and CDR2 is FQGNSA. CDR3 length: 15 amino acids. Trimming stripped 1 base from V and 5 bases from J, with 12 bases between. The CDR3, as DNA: TGTGCCAGCAGCTTAGGTTGGGGGGGGCACAATGAGCAGTTCTTC. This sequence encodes CASSLGWGGHNEQFF.

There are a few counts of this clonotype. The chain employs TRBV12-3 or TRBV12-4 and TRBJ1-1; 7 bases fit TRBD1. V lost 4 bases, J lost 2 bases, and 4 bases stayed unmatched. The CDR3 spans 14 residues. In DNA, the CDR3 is TGTGCCAGCAGTTGGAGGACAGGAAACACTGAAGCTTTCTTT. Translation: CASSWRTGNTEAFF.

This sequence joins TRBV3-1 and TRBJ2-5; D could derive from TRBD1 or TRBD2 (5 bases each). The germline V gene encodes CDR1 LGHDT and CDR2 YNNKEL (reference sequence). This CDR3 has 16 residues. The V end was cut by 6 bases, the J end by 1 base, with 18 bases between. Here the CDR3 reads CASSYGTRGPQETQYF. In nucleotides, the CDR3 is TGTGCCAGCAGTTACGGAACGAGGGGTCCCCAAGAGACCCAGTACTTC.

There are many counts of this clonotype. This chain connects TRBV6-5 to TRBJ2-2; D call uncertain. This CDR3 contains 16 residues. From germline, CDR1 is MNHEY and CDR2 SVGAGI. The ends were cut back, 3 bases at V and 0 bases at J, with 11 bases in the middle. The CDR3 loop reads CASSYETAANTGELFF. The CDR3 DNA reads TGTGCCAGCAGTTATGAAACGGCAGCGAACACCGGGGAGCTGTTTTTT.

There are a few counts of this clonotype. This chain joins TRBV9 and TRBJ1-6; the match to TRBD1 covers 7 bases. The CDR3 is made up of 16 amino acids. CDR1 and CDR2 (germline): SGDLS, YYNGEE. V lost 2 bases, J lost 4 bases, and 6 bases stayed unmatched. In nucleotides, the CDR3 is TGTGCCAGCAGCGTCGGCACAGGGGAATATAATTCACCCCTCCACTTT. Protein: CASSVGTGEYNSPLHF.

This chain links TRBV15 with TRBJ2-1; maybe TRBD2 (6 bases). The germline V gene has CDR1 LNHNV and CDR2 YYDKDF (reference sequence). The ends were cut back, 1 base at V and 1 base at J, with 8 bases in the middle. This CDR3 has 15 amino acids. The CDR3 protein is CATSRVRGSYNEQFF. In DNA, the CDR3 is TGTGCCACCAGCAGAGTCCGGGGGTCCTACAATGAGCAGTTCTTC. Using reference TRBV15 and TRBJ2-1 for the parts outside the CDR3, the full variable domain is DAMVIQNPRYQVTQFGKPVTLSCSQTLNHNVMYWYQQKSSQAPKLLFHYYDKDFNNEADTPDNFQSRRPNTSFCFLDIRSPGLGDTAMYLCATSRVRGSYNEQFFGPGTRLTVL.

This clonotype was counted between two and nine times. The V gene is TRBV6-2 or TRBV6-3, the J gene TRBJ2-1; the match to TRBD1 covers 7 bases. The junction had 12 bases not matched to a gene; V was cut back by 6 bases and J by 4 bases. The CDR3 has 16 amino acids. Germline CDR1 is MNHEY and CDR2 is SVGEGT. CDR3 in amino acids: CASSLGQTPFYNEQFF. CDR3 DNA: TGTGCCAGCAGCCTGGGACAGACCCCTTTTTACAATGAGCAGTTCTTC.

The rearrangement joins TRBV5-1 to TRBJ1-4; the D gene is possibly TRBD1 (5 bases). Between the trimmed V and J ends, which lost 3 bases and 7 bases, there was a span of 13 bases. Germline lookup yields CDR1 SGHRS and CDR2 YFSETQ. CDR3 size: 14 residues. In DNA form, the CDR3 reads TGCGCCAGCAGCTCCTCGAGGGGTCCTGAAAAACTGTTTTTT. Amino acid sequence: CASSSSRGPEKLFF.

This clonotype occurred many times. Here the CDR3 reads CASSLKGAGSYEQYF. DNA of the CDR3: TGCGCCAGCAGCTTGAAGGGGGCAGGGTCGTACGAGCAGTACTTC. The rearrangement joins TRBV5-1 to TRBJ2-7, with TRBD1 matching 7 bases. The CDR3 totals 15 residues. V was clipped by 1 base and J by 4 bases; unmatched bases: 8. Germline V gene data show CDR1 as SGHRS and CDR2 as YFSETQ.

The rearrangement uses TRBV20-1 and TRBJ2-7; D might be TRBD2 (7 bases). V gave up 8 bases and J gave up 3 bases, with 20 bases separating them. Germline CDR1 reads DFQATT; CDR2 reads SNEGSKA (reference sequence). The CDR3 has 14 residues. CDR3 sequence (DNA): TGCAGTCCCTCGGCGGGGGCCGTCGACTACGAGCAGTACGTC. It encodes CSPSAGAVDYEQYV.

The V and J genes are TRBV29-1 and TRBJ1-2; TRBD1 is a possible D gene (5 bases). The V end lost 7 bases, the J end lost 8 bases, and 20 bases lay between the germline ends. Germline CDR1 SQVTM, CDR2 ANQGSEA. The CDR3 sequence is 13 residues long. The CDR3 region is CSAEGDGTMGYTF. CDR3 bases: TGCAGCGCCGAAGGGGACGGTACTATGGGCTACACCTTC.